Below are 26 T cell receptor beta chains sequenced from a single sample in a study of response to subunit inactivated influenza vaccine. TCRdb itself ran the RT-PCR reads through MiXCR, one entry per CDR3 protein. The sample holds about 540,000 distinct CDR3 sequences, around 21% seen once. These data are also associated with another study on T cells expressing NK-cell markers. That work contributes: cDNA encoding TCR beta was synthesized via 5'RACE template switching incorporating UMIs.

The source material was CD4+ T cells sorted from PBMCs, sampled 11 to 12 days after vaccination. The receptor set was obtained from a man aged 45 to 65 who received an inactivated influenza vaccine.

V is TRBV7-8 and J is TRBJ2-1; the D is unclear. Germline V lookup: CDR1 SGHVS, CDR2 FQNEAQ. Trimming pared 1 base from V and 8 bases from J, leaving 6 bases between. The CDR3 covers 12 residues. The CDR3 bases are TGTGCCAGCAGCTTAGGCCCCGATGAGCAGTTCTTC. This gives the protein CASSLGPDEQFF.

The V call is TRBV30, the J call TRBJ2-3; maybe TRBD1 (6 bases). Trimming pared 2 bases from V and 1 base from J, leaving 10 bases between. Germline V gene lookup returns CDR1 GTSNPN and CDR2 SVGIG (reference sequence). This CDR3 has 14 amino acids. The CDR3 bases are TGTGCCTGGAGTACACAGGGAGGCACAGATACGCAGTATTTT. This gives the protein CAWSTQGGTDTQYF.

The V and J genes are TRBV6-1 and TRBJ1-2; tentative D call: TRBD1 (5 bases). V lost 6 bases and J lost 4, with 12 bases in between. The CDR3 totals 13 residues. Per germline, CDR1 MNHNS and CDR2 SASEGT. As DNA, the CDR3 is TGTGCCAGCAGCGACCAGGGATTCTATGGCTACACCTTC. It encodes CASSDQGFYGYTF.

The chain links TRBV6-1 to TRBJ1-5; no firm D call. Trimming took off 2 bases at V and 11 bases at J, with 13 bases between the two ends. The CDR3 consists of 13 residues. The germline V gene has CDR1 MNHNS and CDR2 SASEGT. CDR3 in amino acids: CASSERGWWAQHF. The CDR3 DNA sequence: TGTGCCAGCAGTGAACGTGGGTGGTGGGCCCAGCATTTT.

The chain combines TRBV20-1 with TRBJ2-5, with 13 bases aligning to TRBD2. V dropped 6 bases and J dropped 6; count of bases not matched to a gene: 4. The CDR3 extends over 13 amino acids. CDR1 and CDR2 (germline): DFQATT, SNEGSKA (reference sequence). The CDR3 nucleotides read TGCAGTGCAACTAGCGGGAGGGTGAAGACCCAGTACTTC. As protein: CSATSGRVKTQYF.

CDR3 sequence (DNA): TGTGCCAGCAGCTTAGATATTGGGTCGAGTTACAATGAGCAGTTCTTC. This encodes CASSLDIGSSYNEQFF. V is TRBV11-3 and J is TRBJ2-1; D is ambiguous. CDR1 SGHNT and CDR2 YENEEA come from the germline V gene. The V and J ends lost 0 bases and 4 bases respectively, with 13 bases between them. The length of the CDR3 is 16 residues.

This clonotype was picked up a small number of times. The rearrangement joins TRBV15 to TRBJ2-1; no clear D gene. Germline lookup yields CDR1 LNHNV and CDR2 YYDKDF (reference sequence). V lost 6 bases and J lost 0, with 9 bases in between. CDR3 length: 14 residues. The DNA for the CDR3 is TGTGCCACCAGGCTAGGATCCTCCTACAATGAGCAGTTCTTC. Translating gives CATRLGSSYNEQFF.

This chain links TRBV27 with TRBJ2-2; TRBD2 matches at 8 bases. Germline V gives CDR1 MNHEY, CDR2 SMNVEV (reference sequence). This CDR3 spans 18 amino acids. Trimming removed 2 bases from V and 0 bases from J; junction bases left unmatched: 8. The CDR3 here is CASSLEPAGVTNTGELFF. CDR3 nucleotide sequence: TGTGCCAGCAGTTTAGAACCAGCGGGAGTAACGAACACCGGGGAGCTGTTTTTT.

The chain's CDR3 is CASRVLTAYSNQPQHF. The CDR3 DNA is TGTGCCAGCAGGGTCTTGACGGCTTATAGCAATCAGCCCCAGCATTTT. The rearrangement uses TRBV21-1 and TRBJ1-5. TRBV21-1 is marked as a pseudogene. The length of the CDR3 is 16 residues.

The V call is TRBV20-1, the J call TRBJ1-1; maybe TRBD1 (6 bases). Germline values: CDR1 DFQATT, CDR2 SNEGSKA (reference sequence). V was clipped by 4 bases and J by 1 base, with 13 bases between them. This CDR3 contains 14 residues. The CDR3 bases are TGCAGTGCTACCTCGGGACACCGGAACACTGAAGCTTTCTTT. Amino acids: CSATSGHRNTEAFF.

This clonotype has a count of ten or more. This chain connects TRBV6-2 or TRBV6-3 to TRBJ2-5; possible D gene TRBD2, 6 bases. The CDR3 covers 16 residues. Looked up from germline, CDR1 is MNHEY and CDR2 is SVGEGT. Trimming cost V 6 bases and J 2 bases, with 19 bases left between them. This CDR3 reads CASSNQIAEAQETQYF. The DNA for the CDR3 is TGTGCCAGCAGCAACCAGATAGCGGAGGCGCAAGAGACCCAGTACTTC.

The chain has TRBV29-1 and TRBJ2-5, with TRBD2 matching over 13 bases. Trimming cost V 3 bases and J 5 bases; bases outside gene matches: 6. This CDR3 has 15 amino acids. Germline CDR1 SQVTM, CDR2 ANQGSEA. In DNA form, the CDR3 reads TGCAGCGTTGATCCTCCGGGACTAGCGGGGGAGACCCAGTACTTC. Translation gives CSVDPPGLAGETQYF.

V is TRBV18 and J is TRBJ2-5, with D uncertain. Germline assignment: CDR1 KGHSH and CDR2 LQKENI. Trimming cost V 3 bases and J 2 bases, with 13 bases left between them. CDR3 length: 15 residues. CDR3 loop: CASSPFPTYQETQYF. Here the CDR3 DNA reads TGTGCCAGCTCACCTTTTCCCACCTATCAAGAGACCCAGTACTTC.

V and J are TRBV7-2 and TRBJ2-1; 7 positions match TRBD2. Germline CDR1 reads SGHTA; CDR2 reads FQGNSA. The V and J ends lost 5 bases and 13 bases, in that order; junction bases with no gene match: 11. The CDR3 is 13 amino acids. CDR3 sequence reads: CASSNFGLDEQFF. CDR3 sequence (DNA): TGTGCCAGCAGCAACTTTGGACTAGACGAACAGTTCTTC.

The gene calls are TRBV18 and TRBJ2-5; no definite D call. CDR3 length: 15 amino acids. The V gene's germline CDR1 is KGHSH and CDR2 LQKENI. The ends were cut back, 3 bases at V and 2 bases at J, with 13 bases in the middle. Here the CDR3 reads CASSPLPLGQETQYF. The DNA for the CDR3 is TGTGCCAGCTCACCCCTCCCACTGGGACAAGAGACCCAGTACTTC.

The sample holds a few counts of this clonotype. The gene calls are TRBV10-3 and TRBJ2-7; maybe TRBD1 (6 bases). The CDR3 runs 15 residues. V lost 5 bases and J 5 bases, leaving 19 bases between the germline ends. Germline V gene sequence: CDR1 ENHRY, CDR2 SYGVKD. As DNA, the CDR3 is TGTGCCATCAGTCAGGGGCCAGGGATGGGGAACGAGCAGTACTTC. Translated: CAISQGPGMGNEQYF.

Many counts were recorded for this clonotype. CDR3 nucleotide sequence: TGCAGTGCTGGGGATAGATACGAGCAGTACTTC. Amino acids: CSAGDRYEQYF. This chain uses TRBV20-1 with TRBJ2-7, with unresolved D. The CDR3 has 11 amino acids. With 5 bases removed from V and 4 bases from J, the gap between germline ends came to 9 bases. Germline-derived CDR1 and CDR2 are DFQATT and SNEGSKA (reference sequence).

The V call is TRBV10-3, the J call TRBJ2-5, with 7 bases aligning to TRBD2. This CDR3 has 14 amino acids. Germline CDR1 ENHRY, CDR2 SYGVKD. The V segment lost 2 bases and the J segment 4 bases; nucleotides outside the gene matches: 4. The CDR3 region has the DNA TGTGCCATCAGTGAGGAGCGGGGCGGAGAGACCCAGTACTTC. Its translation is CAISEERGGETQYF.

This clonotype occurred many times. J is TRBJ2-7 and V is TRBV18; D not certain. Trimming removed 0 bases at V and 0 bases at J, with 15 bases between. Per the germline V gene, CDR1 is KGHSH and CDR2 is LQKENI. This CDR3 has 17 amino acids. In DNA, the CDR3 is TGTGCCAGCTCACCACCCCCCTGGGATAAAAGCTCCTACGAGCAGTACTTC. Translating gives CASSPPPWDKSSYEQYF.

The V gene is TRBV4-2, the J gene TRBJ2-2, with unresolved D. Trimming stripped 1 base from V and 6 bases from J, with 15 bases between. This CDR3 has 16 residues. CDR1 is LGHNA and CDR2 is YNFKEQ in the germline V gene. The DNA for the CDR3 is TGTGCCAGCAGCCAAGTGCAGCTAGTCAACGCCGGGGAGCTGTTTTTT. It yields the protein CASSQVQLVNAGELFF.

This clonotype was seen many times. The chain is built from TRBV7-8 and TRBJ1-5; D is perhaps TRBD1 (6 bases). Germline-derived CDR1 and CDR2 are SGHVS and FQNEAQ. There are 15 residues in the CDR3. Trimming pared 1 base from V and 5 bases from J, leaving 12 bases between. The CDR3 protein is CASSLEGGYYQPQHF. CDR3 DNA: TGTGCCAGCAGCTTAGAGGGGGGATATTATCAGCCCCAGCATTTT.

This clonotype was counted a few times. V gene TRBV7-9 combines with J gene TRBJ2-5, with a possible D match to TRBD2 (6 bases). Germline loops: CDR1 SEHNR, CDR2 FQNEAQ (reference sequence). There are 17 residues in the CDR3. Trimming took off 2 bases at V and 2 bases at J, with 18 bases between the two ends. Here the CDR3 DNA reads TGTGCCAGCAGCTTAAAGTCTCGGCGGGACTCACAAGAGACCCAGTACTTC. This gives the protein CASSLKSRRDSQETQYF.

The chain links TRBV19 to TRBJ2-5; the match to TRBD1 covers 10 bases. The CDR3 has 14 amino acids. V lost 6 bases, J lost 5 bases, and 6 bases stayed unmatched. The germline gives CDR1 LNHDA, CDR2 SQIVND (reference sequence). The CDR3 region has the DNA TGTGCCAGTAGGTCGACAGGGGGCAGCGAGACCCAGTACTTC. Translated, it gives CASRSTGGSETQYF.

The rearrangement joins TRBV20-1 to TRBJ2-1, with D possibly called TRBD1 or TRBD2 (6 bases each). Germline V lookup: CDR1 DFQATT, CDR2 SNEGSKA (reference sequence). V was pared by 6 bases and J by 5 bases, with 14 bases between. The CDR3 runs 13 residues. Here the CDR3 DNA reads TGCAGTGCCTCTCGGGGGCCCCACAATGAGCAGTTCTTC. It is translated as CSASRGPHNEQFF.

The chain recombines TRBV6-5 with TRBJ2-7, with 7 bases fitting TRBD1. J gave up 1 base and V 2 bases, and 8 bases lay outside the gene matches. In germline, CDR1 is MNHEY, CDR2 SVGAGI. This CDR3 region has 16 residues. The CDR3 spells CASSYPDRRLSYEQYF. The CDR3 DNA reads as TGTGCCAGCAGTTACCCGGACAGGCGTCTTTCCTACGAGCAGTACTTC.

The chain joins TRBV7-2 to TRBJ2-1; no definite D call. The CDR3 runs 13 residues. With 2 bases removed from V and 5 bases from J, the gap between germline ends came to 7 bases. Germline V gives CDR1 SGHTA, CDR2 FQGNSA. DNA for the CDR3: TGTGCCAGCAGCTTATCAAATGACAATGAGCAGTTCTTC. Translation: CASSLSNDNEQFF.